This TCR beta chain was recorded in a study of Graves' ophthalmopathy and Graves' hyperthyroidism. General study results and limits: Researchers report that a 13-signature model separated ophthalmopathy from stable hyperthyroidism, posting about 90% sensitivity and 75% to 84% specificity. Among expanded thyroid clonotypes above 0.001 frequency, most also occurred in blood.

The sequenced template was RNA, covering the TCR beta CDR3 region. HTBI primers were employed in first-round RT-PCR, then a second-round multiplex PCR followed. Each CDR3 protein is one row after TCRdb ran MiXCR on the multiplex PCR reads. The table records roughly 230,000 distinct CDR3 sequences, 20% to 25% of them present only once. CDR1 LNHDA and CDR2 SQIVND come from the germline V gene (reference sequence). There are 15 residues in the CDR3. V was clipped by 7 bases and J by 2 bases; unmatched bases: 6. This clonotype was counted at least ten times. As yet, its antigen is unknown. This chain links TRBV19 with TRBJ2-4, with 9 bases aligning to TRBD2. This clonotype was sampled from a woman aged 45-59 years with Graves' ophthalmopathy. Sequenced: peripheral blood. In DNA, the CDR3 is TGTGCCAGTACCCCTAGCGGGACTTCCAAAAACATTCAGTACTTC. Protein: CASTPSGTSKNIQYF.